The 3 T cell receptor beta chains below come from one sample, sequenced in a study of PD-L1 blockade in urothelial cancer. The data were produced by immunoSEQ multiplex PCR, yet TCRdb's version contains in-frame clones alone and is incomplete. This table holds around 45,000 clones, 70% to 90% found once. The time point is: pretreatment peripheral blood. The specimen was PBMCs, collected around atezolizumab (anti-PD-L1) treatment. These receptors all stem from a man aged 55-75 years with urothelial cancer.

This clone was detected only once. The chain carries TRBV7-2 and TRBJ1-2; tentative D call: TRBD1 (5 bases). V was trimmed by 5 bases and J by 4 bases, leaving 20 bases between them. The germline V gene encodes CDR1 SGHTA and CDR2 FQGNSA. The CDR3 length is 16 residues. The CDR3 nucleotides read TGTGCCAGCAGCCCAACTGTGGGGGGATTAGGCTATGGCTACACCTTC. This translates into CASSPTVGGLGYGYTF.

The J gene is TRBJ2-1, the V gene TRBV7-2, with TRBD1 identical over 9 bases. Germline CDR1 is SGHTA and CDR2 is FQGNSA. This CDR3 contains 14 residues. Germline trimming cut 10 bases from V and 6 bases from J; bases unmatched to any gene: 10. In DNA form, the CDR3 reads TGTGCCACCTCCCTGGACAGGGGTGTCAATGAGCAGTTCTTC. Translation gives CATSLDRGVNEQFF.

The rearrangement joins TRBV7-2 to TRBJ2-7; the match to TRBD1 covers 10 bases. V dropped 1 base and J dropped 6; count of bases not matched to a gene: 6. The CDR3 spans 15 residues. Germline CDR1 reads SGHTA; CDR2 reads FQGNSA. The CDR3, as DNA: TGTGCCAGCAGCTTAGTGGGGACAGGGGAGAGCGAGCAGTACTTC. This encodes CASSLVGTGESEQYF.